Listed here are 24 T cell receptor beta chains from one sample, sequenced in a study of shared clonotypes between healthy human individuals. Libraries were prepared by immunoSEQ multiplex PCR; TCRdb keeps only in-frame clonotypes and omits some of them. This sample yields about 1.1 million clones, of which 60% to 85% are seen a single time; 0.7% to 0.95% belongs to the top ten. The sequenced sample consisted of memory CD4+ T cells from PBMCs. Subset: CD45RA-negative fraction. These TCRs come from a man aged 18-30 years in good health. Some clones in this sample may be carry-over from other donors' samples.

The chain uses TRBV28 and TRBJ1-2; D is unresolved. The V gene lost 2 bases and the J gene lost 6 bases, with 19 bases spanning the gap. This CDR3 has 16 residues. Germline-derived CDR1 and CDR2 are MDHEN and SYDVKM. CDR3 residues: CASSLGSGPGIDGYTF. CDR3 bases: TGTGCCAGCAGTTTAGGCTCGGGCCCCGGTATTGATGGCTACACCTTC.

V is TRBV30 and J is TRBJ2-7; a weak D match, TRBD2 (6 bases). The CDR3 is 14 residues long. The germline gives CDR1 GTSNPN, CDR2 SVGIG (reference sequence). The V gene lost 2 bases and the J gene lost 3 bases, with 14 bases spanning the gap. As DNA, the CDR3 is TGTGCCTGGAGTCGGGGGACGGAATACTACGAGCAGTACTTC. This gives the protein CAWSRGTEYYEQYF.

The table lists this clone with a few counts. The gene calls are TRBV4-1 and TRBJ1-1; maybe TRBD1 (6 bases). Germline V gene data show CDR1 as MGHRA and CDR2 as YSYEKL. V lost 2 bases and J lost 9, with 16 bases in between. This CDR3 region has 14 residues. CDR3 in amino acids: CASSQSIPGVQAFF. CDR3 in DNA: TGCGCCAGCAGCCAATCAATTCCAGGGGTTCAAGCTTTCTTT.

The J gene is TRBJ2-7, the V gene TRBV14; 9 bases map to TRBD1. There are 15 residues in the CDR3. V lost 4 bases, J lost 4 bases, and 8 bases stayed unmatched. CDR1 is SGHDN and CDR2 is FVKESK in the germline V gene. CDR3 residues: CASSPPGQGSYEQYF. The CDR3 DNA reads as TGTGCCAGCAGCCCTCCCGGACAGGGGTCTTACGAGCAGTACTTC.

This chain connects TRBV6-5 to TRBJ1-2; 9 bases align to TRBD1. Germline assignment: CDR1 MNHEY and CDR2 SVGAGI. The CDR3 has 14 residues. V was pared by 5 bases and J by 4 bases, with 5 bases of the junction left unmatched. CDR3: CASSRTGVAYGYTF. The DNA of the CDR3 is TGTGCCAGCAGTCGGACAGGGGTGGCCTATGGCTACACCTTC.

This clone was detected once. V gene TRBV27 combines with J gene TRBJ2-3, with D possibly being TRBD2 (5 bases). Per germline, CDR1 MNHEY and CDR2 SMNVEV (reference sequence). This CDR3 is 16 amino acids long. V was clipped by 0 bases and J by 0 bases, with 10 bases between them. The CDR3 reads CASSLSRAASTDTQYF. The CDR3 DNA sequence: TGTGCCAGCAGTTTATCGAGGGCCGCTAGCACAGATACGCAGTATTTT.

This clone was picked up one time. The chain links TRBV29-1 to TRBJ2-7, with a tentative D call TRBD2 (6 bases). Germline V gene sequence: CDR1 SQVTM, CDR2 ANQGSEA. CDR3 length equals 14 residues. The ends were cut back, 3 bases at V and 3 bases at J, with 15 bases in the middle. In DNA form, the CDR3 reads TGCAGCGTTGAGGCGCGGGGACCGAGCTACGAGCAGTACTTC. Translating it yields CSVEARGPSYEQYF.

The rearrangement joins TRBV2 to TRBJ2-7, with 9 positions matching TRBD1. The CDR3 contains 13 residues. V gave up 3 bases and J gave up 6 bases; unmatched junction bases: 3. Germline V gene sequence: CDR1 SNHLY, CDR2 FYNNEI. The CDR3 reads CASSEGQGFEQYF. CDR3 nucleotide sequence: TGTGCCAGCAGTGAGGGACAGGGCTTCGAGCAGTACTTC.

The rearrangement uses TRBV28 and TRBJ2-7; no clear D gene. V was shortened by 7 bases and J by 1 base, with 8 bases between the two germline ends. This CDR3 has 12 amino acids. Germline V gene lookup returns CDR1 MDHEN and CDR2 SYDVKM. The CDR3 loop reads CASKPGSYEQYF. The CDR3 bases are TGTGCCAGCAAGCCCGGTTCCTACGAGCAGTACTTC.

In its sample, this clone was seen many times. The rearrangement links TRBV5-1 to TRBJ1-2; 7 nucleotides match TRBD1. The germline gives CDR1 SGHRS, CDR2 YFSETQ. V shed 3 bases, J shed 4 bases, and the junction held 3 bases outside the gene matches. The CDR3 is 13 amino acids. CDR3 sequence: CASSSGQTYGYTF. The CDR3 bases are TGCGCCAGCAGCTCGGGACAGACCTATGGCTACACCTTC.

The chain joins TRBV11-3 to TRBJ2-1, with 10 bases matching TRBD2. In germline, CDR1 is SGHNT, CDR2 YENEEA. The CDR3 runs 17 residues. V shed 5 bases and J 8 bases; nucleotides not matched to a gene: 15. The CDR3 nucleotides are TGTGCCAGCAGCCGGTTTCAAGCGGGAGGGCCTAGGGATGAGCAGTTCTTC. It specifies CASSRFQAGGPRDEQFF.

This clone showed up just a few times. The rearrangement links TRBV7-9 to TRBJ2-4; 7 positions match TRBD1. CDR1 is SEHNR, CDR2 FQNEAQ, per germline (reference sequence). The CDR3 has 16 residues. V was pared by 5 bases and J by 0 bases, with 7 bases of the junction left unmatched. CDR3 nucleotides: TGTGCCAGCAGCCGCACAGGGGATCTAGCCAAAAACATTCAGTACTTC. This gives the protein CASSRTGDLAKNIQYF.

This clone has just a few counts. The V gene is TRBV29-1, the J gene TRBJ2-7, with TRBD2 matching 10 bases. CDR1 and CDR2 (germline): SQVTM, ANQGSEA. The CDR3 sequence is 13 residues long. The V and J ends lost 4 bases and 5 bases, in that order; junction bases with no gene match: 5. The CDR3 loop is CSVGRLAGDEQYF. As DNA, the CDR3 is TGCAGCGTTGGTAGGCTAGCGGGAGACGAGCAGTACTTC.

This clone was seen a few times. The chain employs TRBV12-5 and TRBJ2-3; 7 positions match TRBD2. Germline-derived CDR1 and CDR2 are LGHNT and FRNRAP. This CDR3 has 15 amino acids. V lost 1 base, J lost 0 bases, and 1 base stayed unmatched. The CDR3 protein is CASGLGSGSTDTQYF. The CDR3 DNA reads TGTGCTAGTGGTTTGGGTAGCGGGAGCACAGATACGCAGTATTTT.

To note about this clone: A far larger clone is one nucleotide away, so this likely arose from a read error. CDR3 coding DNA: TGCGCCGGCAGCCAATTCCCCGCCGGTGTCGCTTATGGCTACACCTTC. Translation gives CAGSQFPAGVAYGYTF. This rearrangement joins TRBV4-1 to TRBJ1-2; D unclear. This CDR3 has 16 amino acids. CDR1 is MGHRA and CDR2 is YSYEKL in the germline V gene.

V usage is TRBV5-6 and J usage is TRBJ2-1, with D perhaps assigned TRBD1 or TRBD2 (5 bases each). V lost 6 bases and J lost 3, with 16 bases in between. This CDR3 comprises 15 residues. In germline, CDR1 is SGHDT, CDR2 YYEEEE. This CDR3 is CASKTRWGSYNEQFF. The CDR3 DNA reads TGTGCCAGCAAAACCCGGTGGGGGAGCTACAATGAGCAGTTCTTC.

Points on this clone: A much larger clone lies one base from this, so it may be a read error. J is TRBJ1-1 and V is TRBV25-1; unclear D gene. Trimming took 6 bases from V and 1 from J, leaving 6 bases between them. The germline V gene has CDR1 MGHDK and CDR2 SYGVNS. The CDR3 consists of 12 residues. CDR3 DNA sequence: TGTGCCAGCAGCATTCGGAACACTGAAGCTTTCTTT. Its translation: CASSIRNTEAFF.

Notes on this clone: Other DNA sequences of this sample code for an identical CDR3. The V gene is TRBV18, the J gene TRBJ1-1; a weak D match, TRBD1 (5 bases). The CDR3 consists of 14 residues. In germline, CDR1 is KGHSH, CDR2 LQKENI. V shed 1 base and J shed 2 bases, with 8 bases lying between them. CDR3 sequence: CASSPLGGNTEAFF. The DNA of the CDR3 is TGTGCCAGCTCACCACTGGGGGGAAACACTGAAGCTTTCTTT. Variable domain in full (rest from reference TRBV18 and TRBJ1-1): NAGVMQNPRHLVRRRGQEARLRCSPMKGHSHVYWYRQLPEEGLKFMVYLQKENIIDESGMPKERFSAEFPKEGPSILRIQQVVRGDSAAYFCASSPLGGNTEAFFGQGTRLTVV.

On this clone: Other DNA variants within this sample encode the same CDR3. This rearrangement joins TRBV7-2 to TRBJ1-1; D is unresolved. Trimming left V 1 base short and J 1 base short, with 7 bases between. Germline V CDR1 and CDR2: SGHTA, FQGNSA. There are 14 residues in the CDR3. CDR3 amino acids: CASSLVPGNTEAFF. As DNA, the CDR3 is TGTGCCAGCAGCTTAGTTCCAGGGAACACTGAAGCTTTCTTT.

The J gene is TRBJ2-5, the V gene TRBV5-1; D is perhaps TRBD1 (6 bases). The CDR3 length is 15 residues. In germline, CDR1 is SGHRS, CDR2 YFSETQ. The V gene lost 2 bases and the J gene lost 3 bases, with 14 bases spanning the gap. The CDR3 nucleotides are TGCGCCAGCAGCTTAACCGGGACAACCGAAGAGACCCAGTACTTC. The encoded protein is CASSLTGTTEETQYF.

The DNA of the CDR3 is TGTGCCAGCAGCGTTGCACAGGGGCGGTTAGGGCAGCCCCAGCATTTT. Residues: CASSVAQGRLGQPQHF. This sequence joins TRBV7-6 and TRBJ1-5, with TRBD1 matching over 7 bases. Germline lookup yields CDR1 SGHVS and CDR2 FNYEAQ. With V trimmed by 5 bases and J by 7 bases, 14 bases remained unmatched. The CDR3 has 16 residues.

The chain is built from TRBV19 and TRBJ1-2; the match to TRBD1 covers 8 bases. The germline gives CDR1 LNHDA, CDR2 SQIVND (reference sequence). After removal of 5 bases from V and 4 bases from J, the junction contained 6 bases not matched to a gene. This CDR3 has 14 amino acids. The DNA of the CDR3 is TGTGCCAGTAGTTCCGACAGGGGCGCCTATGGCTACACCTTC. Translation: CASSSDRGAYGYTF.

The DNA of the CDR3 is TGTGCCAGCAGCTTAGATCAGACTAGCGGATTCACAGATACGCAGTATTTT. Its translation: CASSLDQTSGFTDTQYF. The chain is built from TRBV11-2 and TRBJ2-3; 9 bases map to TRBD2. The CDR3 is made up of 17 amino acids. The V gene end was trimmed by 0 bases and the J gene end by 2 bases; junction bases not matched to a gene: 6. Germline V gives CDR1 SGHAT, CDR2 FQNNGV. The full variable domain, with the rest looked up from reference TRBV11-2 and TRBJ2-3, is EAGVAQSPRYKIIEKRQSVAFWCNPISGHATLYWYQQILGQGPKLLIQFQNNGVVDDSQLPKDRFSAERLKGVDSTLKIQPAKLEDSAVYLCASSLDQTSGFTDTQYFGPGTRLTVL.

The chain carries TRBV11-3 and TRBJ2-3; D is unresolved. Germline V gene data show CDR1 as SGHNT and CDR2 as YENEEA. This CDR3 comprises 15 residues. Trimming shortened V by 5 bases and J by 5 bases, and 17 bases separated the two germline ends. CDR3 bases: TGTGCCAGCAGCCTAGGCGGTAGCTCGGGAGATACGCAGTATTTT. It yields the protein CASSLGGSSGDTQYF.